The table lists the clone carrying this T cell receptor beta chain with a few counts. Its target is unknown. Profiled with immunoSEQ multiplex PCR; TCRdb holds only in-frame clones, not every one. The sample shows more than 30,000 clones, about 60% of them seen only once. The ViraFEST assay expanded antigen-specific CD4+ T cells with viral peptide pools before sequencing. Once cultured for approximately eleven days, the cells underwent separation to obtain CD4+ T cells. Negative nucleocapsid antibody tests before and after vaccination confirmed no previous SARS-CoV-2 infection. Wells containing 1.5 million to 2.5 million PBMC each were cultured with 10 IU/ml IL-2 and 8 to 10 ug/ml peptides. IL-2 medium supplanted half the medium on days 3 and 7. This entry is derived from a study of vaccination effects on CD4 cells after COVID-19. Overall study context: Participants each got two BNT162b2 or mRNA-1273 vaccine doses. Points from the study as a whole: By a late point after vaccination, infection- and vaccine-induced clones had shrunk markedly through clonal contraction.

Trimming took off 4 bases at V and 5 bases at J, with 12 bases between the two ends. In germline, CDR1 is MNHNY, CDR2 SVGAGI (reference sequence). The CDR3 is 14 residues long. The source was CD4+ T cells from PBMCs cultured with HCoV-OC43 spike peptides, collected before COVID-19 vaccination. Regarding subset: HCoV-OC43 spike overlapping peptide pool stimulation. This chain connects TRBV6-6 to TRBJ1-3, with unresolved D. The sequence derives from a human donor who received a COVID-19 vaccine. This CDR3 is CASSFEQNRNTIYF. The CDR3 DNA reads TGTGCCAGCAGTTTCGAACAAAACAGAAACACCATATATTTT.